Each of the 26 T cell receptor beta chains below was sequenced from the same sample in a study of patients and donors after allogeneic stem cell transplantation. TCRdb re-called the RT-PCR reads with MiXCR, one entry per CDR3 protein. This table has 90,000 to 120,000 distinct CDR3 sequences, around 36% appearing once. The sequenced sample was blood, either unsorted or a sorted T cell fraction (not recorded which). These receptors all come from a human donor who was either an allogeneic HSCT recipient or a stem cell or donor lymphocyte infusion donor (not recorded which). It is not recorded whose cells these are; they may come from a transplant donor.

This chain connects TRBV5-1 to TRBJ1-5; TRBD1 might be the D (6 bases). This CDR3 has 15 residues. From germline, CDR1 is SGHRS and CDR2 YFSETQ. Trimming removed 2 bases at V and 5 bases at J, with 14 bases between. This chain's CDR3 is CASSFTGLEDQPQHF. Written as DNA, the CDR3 is TGCGCCAGCAGCTTTACAGGGCTGGAGGATCAGCCCCAGCATTTT.

The table lists this clonotype with a few counts. This chain connects TRBV18 to TRBJ1-4; TRBD1 agrees at 8 bases. Germline V lookup: CDR1 KGHSH, CDR2 LQKENI. There are 15 residues in the CDR3. J lost 4 bases, V lost 2 bases, and 3 bases had no gene match. The CDR3 nucleotides are TGTGCCAGCTCACCAACTGGACAGGGTAATGAAAAACTGTTTTTT. It yields the protein CASSPTGQGNEKLFF.

The chain couples TRBV6-2 or TRBV6-3 to TRBJ1-1; D call uncertain. This CDR3 has 12 residues. Germline CDR1 is MNHEY and CDR2 is SVGEGT. The V end lost 6 bases, the J end lost 5 bases, and 10 bases lay between the germline ends. CDR3 DNA sequence: TGTGCCAGCAGGCCCTCAGAAACTGAAGCTTTCTTT. It encodes CASRPSETEAFF.

This clonotype was recorded a few times. The chain is built from TRBV5-1 and TRBJ1-1, with a weak D call TRBD1 (5 bases). Trimming cost V 0 bases and J 3 bases, with 21 bases left between them. The CDR3 totals 18 residues. Germline lookup yields CDR1 SGHRS and CDR2 YFSETQ. The CDR3 sequence: CASSLVLGGDMEDTEAFF. DNA of the CDR3: TGCGCCAGCAGCTTGGTTCTCGGGGGGGATATGGAGGACACTGAAGCTTTCTTT.

There are many counts of this clonotype. The J gene is TRBJ1-3, the V gene TRBV12-3 or TRBV12-4; no definite D call. The CDR3 spans 13 residues. The V gene lost 5 bases and the J gene lost 4 bases, with 9 bases spanning the gap. As DNA, the CDR3 is TGTGCCAGCAGTCAAATAAGCGGAAACACCATATATTTT. This gives the protein CASSQISGNTIYF.

V and J are TRBV29-1 and TRBJ1-2; a possible D gene is TRBD1 (5 bases). This CDR3 has 13 residues. The germline V gene has CDR1 SQVTM and CDR2 ANQGSEA. Trimming stripped 8 bases from V and 6 bases from J, with 19 bases between. The CDR3 is CSSTLGGADGYTF. The CDR3 DNA sequence: TGCAGCTCAACCCTAGGAGGGGCAGATGGCTACACCTTC. Complete variable domain (other parts from reference TRBV29-1 and TRBJ1-2): SAVISQKPSRDICQRGTSLTIQCQVDSQVTMMFWYRQQPGQSLTLIATANQGSEATYESGFVIDKFPISRPNLTFSTLTVSNMSPEDSSIYLCSSTLGGADGYTFGSGTRLTVV.

This chain joins TRBV5-8 and TRBJ1-2; maybe TRBD1 (6 bases). The V gene's germline CDR1 is SGHTS and CDR2 YDEGEE. With 4 bases removed from V and 6 bases from J, the gap between germline ends came to 16 bases. CDR3 length: 14 residues. As DNA, the CDR3 is TGTGCCAGCAGCCAGGGGCTGGGGGCGGATGGCTACACCTTC. Its protein is CASSQGLGADGYTF.

This chain uses TRBV6-2 or TRBV6-3 with TRBJ2-1; D perhaps matches TRBD1 (6 bases). The CDR3 consists of 20 residues. Trimming took 3 bases from V and 1 from J, leaving 25 bases between them. CDR1 MNHEY and CDR2 SVGEGT come from the germline V gene. The CDR3 here is CASSYWHARGQQGSYNEQFF. In DNA form, the CDR3 reads TGTGCCAGCAGTTATTGGCACGCCCGTGGGCAACAGGGTTCCTACAATGAGCAGTTCTTC.

This clonotype has more than one count but fewer than ten. The rearrangement joins TRBV12-3 or TRBV12-4 to TRBJ1-2, with 8 bases matching TRBD1. The CDR3 runs 14 residues. The J segment lost 5 bases and the V segment lost 4 bases, leaving 6 bases of the junction unmatched. CDR3 sequence: CASSYDRGGYGYTF. CDR3 sequence (DNA): TGTGCCAGCAGTTACGACAGGGGTGGATATGGCTACACCTTC.

This clonotype appeared a single time. The germline gene is not matched at one end of the junction; a read error may be the cause. V usage is TRBV15 and J usage is TRBJ2-1, with TRBD2 identical over 10 bases. The CDR3 consists of 15 residues. Germline-derived CDR1 and CDR2 are LNHNV and YYDKDF (reference sequence). CDR3 sequence (DNA): TGTGCCATCAGCTCCGGGACTAGCGAGTACAATGAGCAGTTCTTC. This codes for CAISSGTSEYNEQFF.

This clonotype was seen only a few times. The rearrangement joins TRBV5-1 to TRBJ2-3; D gene ambiguous. The CDR3 is 16 amino acids. Trimming left V 0 bases short and J 5 bases short, with 16 bases between. Germline V CDR1 and CDR2: SGHRS, YFSETQ. The CDR3 sequence: CASSLAAAPRGDTQYF. As DNA, the CDR3 is TGCGCCAGCAGCTTGGCTGCAGCCCCGAGAGGAGATACGCAGTATTTT.

A few counts support this clonotype. The chain combines TRBV6-5 with TRBJ1-2; tentative D call: TRBD1 (5 bases). This CDR3 comprises 13 residues. V lost 2 bases and J 4 bases, leaving 8 bases between the germline ends. CDR1 is MNHEY, CDR2 SVGAGI, per germline. The CDR3: CASSYRGRYGYTF. The CDR3 DNA sequence: TGTGCCAGCAGTTACCGGGGCCGCTATGGCTACACCTTC.

On this clonotype: A junction end diverges from the germline sequence, so it may reflect a read error. CDR3 bases: TGTGCCAGCAGCTTCCGAGGGCAGCTTAAATTC. Amino acid sequence: CASSFRGQLKF. This chain joins TRBV7-8 and TRBJ2-1; TRBD2 might be the D (5 bases). This CDR3 has 11 amino acids. Germline CDR1 and CDR2: SGHVS and FQNEAQ.

The chain recombines TRBV24-1 with TRBJ2-6; D is uncertain. Trimming pared 3 bases from V and 8 bases from J, leaving 10 bases between. This CDR3 comprises 14 residues. Germline-derived CDR1 and CDR2 are KGHDR and SFDVKD. Written as DNA, the CDR3 is TGTGCCACCAGTGATCCTACCCGACCCAACGTCCTGACTTTC. Its translation: CATSDPTRPNVLTF.

A few counts support this clonotype. The J gene is TRBJ1-2, the V gene TRBV30; 7 nucleotides align to TRBD1. The germline gives CDR1 GTSNPN, CDR2 SVGIG (reference sequence). With V trimmed by 4 bases and J by 2 bases, 10 bases remained unmatched. This CDR3 has 15 residues. The CDR3 DNA is TGTGCCTGGACAGCACAGGGGCTGCAAAACTATGGCTACACCTTC. Translated: CAWTAQGLQNYGYTF.

The rearrangement joins TRBV10-2 to TRBJ2-2, with a weak D call TRBD1 (6 bases). Trimming removed 5 bases at V and 1 base at J, with 8 bases between. This CDR3 comprises 14 residues. The germline gives CDR1 WSHSY, CDR2 SAAADI. CDR3 amino acids: CASSPTGNTGELFF. CDR3 coding DNA: TGCGCCAGCAGTCCGACAGGGAACACCGGGGAGCTGTTTTTT.

J is TRBJ1-5 and V is TRBV19; no reliable D call. The germline gives CDR1 LNHDA, CDR2 SQIVND (reference sequence). The V gene lost 1 base and the J gene lost 2 bases, with 3 bases spanning the gap. The CDR3 has 13 amino acids. CDR3 sequence reads: CASSIVRNQPQHF. In DNA, the CDR3 is TGTGCCAGTAGTATAGTCCGCAATCAGCCCCAGCATTTT.

The V call is TRBV7-2, the J call TRBJ2-5, with 8 bases identical to TRBD1. This CDR3 has 15 amino acids. With V trimmed by 2 bases and J by 5 bases, 7 bases remained unmatched. The V gene's germline CDR1 is SGHTA and CDR2 FQGNSA. The chain's CDR3 is CASSLQGARMETQYF. CDR3 nucleotide sequence: TGTGCCAGCAGCTTACAGGGGGCGCGTATGGAGACCCAGTACTTC.

V and J are TRBV12-3 or TRBV12-4 and TRBJ2-2, with TRBD2 identical over 14 bases. V was pared by 6 bases and J by 3 bases, with 6 bases of the junction left unmatched. This CDR3 has 17 residues. The CDR3 nucleotides are TGTGCCAGCAGCCGTGGACTAGCGGGAGGCCACACCGGGGAGCTGTTTTTT. Translated, it gives CASSRGLAGGHTGELFF.

This clonotype appeared a few times. This chain connects TRBV10-3 to TRBJ2-5; D unclear. This CDR3 contains 15 residues. Trimming removed 2 bases from V and 9 bases from J, with 19 bases in between. Germline-derived CDR1 and CDR2 are ENHRY and SYGVKD. CDR3 coding DNA: TGTGCCATCAGTGAGATGCAAACACCCAAAGTGGCCCAGTACTTC. Its translation is CAISEMQTPKVAQYF.

J is TRBJ2-3 and V is TRBV5-1, with TRBD2 identical over 7 bases. The germline gives CDR1 SGHRS, CDR2 YFSETQ. CDR3 length: 14 residues. With 7 bases clipped from V and 1 base from J, the junction kept 6 bases outside the gene matches. The CDR3 region is CASLRERGTDTQYF. The CDR3 nucleotides are TGCGCCAGCCTGCGGGAGCGAGGCACAGATACGCAGTATTTT.

The genes are TRBV4-2 and TRBJ2-3; D uncertain. Trimming removed 4 bases from V and 2 bases from J, with 7 bases in between. This CDR3 comprises 13 residues. CDR1 and CDR2 (germline): LGHNA, YNFKEQ. The CDR3 protein is CASSLDPTDTQYF. CDR3 nucleotides: TGTGCCAGCAGCCTAGATCCCACAGATACGCAGTATTTT.

This clonotype showed up just a few times. This chain uses TRBV20-1 with TRBJ2-7; D is ambiguous. Germline V gives CDR1 DFQATT, CDR2 SNEGSKA (reference sequence). V lost 1 base, J lost 5 bases, and 18 bases lay in between. The CDR3 covers 15 residues. The CDR3 sequence is CSARGTPKGPHEQYF. DNA of the CDR3: TGCAGTGCTAGAGGGACCCCTAAAGGACCCCACGAGCAGTACTTC.

V and J are TRBV20-1 and TRBJ2-7, with D unclear. Germline V lookup: CDR1 DFQATT, CDR2 SNEGSKA (reference sequence). This CDR3 has 14 amino acids. V dropped 1 base and J dropped 0 bases, with 10 bases sitting between them. CDR3 loop: CSARGGIFSYEQYF. DNA for the CDR3: TGCAGTGCTAGAGGTGGGATATTCTCCTACGAGCAGTACTTC.

J is TRBJ2-1 and V is TRBV2, with 8 positions matching TRBD2. After removal of 6 bases from V and 9 bases from J, the junction contained 4 bases not matched to a gene. Looked up from germline, CDR1 is SNHLY and CDR2 is FYNNEI. The CDR3 has 12 amino acids. CDR3 coding DNA: TGTGCCAGCAGCAGAACTAGCGGTGAGCAGTTCTTC. Translated: CASSRTSGEQFF.

The V and J genes are TRBV27 and TRBJ2-5; the D gene could be TRBD1 or TRBD2 (5 bases each). The V end lost 6 bases, the J end lost 0 bases, and 17 bases lay between the germline ends. Germline CDR1 is MNHEY and CDR2 is SMNVEV (reference sequence). The CDR3 runs to 16 residues. For the CDR3, the DNA is TGTGCCAGCAGCTCCCGGGGACCTGGGTACCAAGAGACCCAGTACTTC. Its translation: CASSSRGPGYQETQYF.